This TCR beta chain derives from a study of blood T cell repertoires in COVID-19. For the study at large: Italy, Spain and the United States were the sources of the convalescent and acute COVID-19 samples. PBMCs, B-cell-depleted T cells, or T cells provided the cDNA or gDNA that made up the material.

The CDR3 totals 15 residues. After removal of 3 bases from V and 3 bases from J, the junction contained 6 bases not matched to a gene. The germline gives CDR1 MNHNS, CDR2 SASEGT. Per the original methods: The assay estimated nucleated cells by amplifying reference gene primers. Here immunoSEQ multiplex PCR was the method, and the copy in TCRdb shows in-frame clones only, minus some. V and J calls and clone size come straight from that table; D and trimming were deduced from the DNA. The table lists approximately 210,000 clones, 75% to 90% of them singletons. V usage is TRBV6-1 and J usage is TRBJ1-1; the match to TRBD1 covers 8 bases. The clonotype originates from a man in his thirties or forties who had recovered from COVID-19. The sequencing input was peripheral blood. In nucleotides, the CDR3 is TGTGCCAGCAGTGATCCAGGGGGCGCGGACACTGAAGCTTTCTTT. Amino acid sequence: CASSDPGGADTEAFF.